This TCR beta chain was obtained from a study of CD8+CD57+ T cells in acquired aplastic anemia. Study-level background: When averaged, DNA from sorted CD4+ and CD8+ cells came to 3.2 ug. General study points: Levels of CD8+ Simpson's diversity were not significantly distinct in patients versus controls. A set of about 30 CD8+ CDR3 sequences was shared between patients and controls, and these sequences appeared highly expressed in patients.

The V end lost 0 bases, the J end lost 4 bases, and 16 bases lay between the germline ends. CDR1 is ENHRY, CDR2 SYGVKD, per germline. The CDR3 sequence is 17 residues long. TCR beta VDJ and CDR3 were profiled, and genomic DNA was the template. MiXCR was run by TCRdb on the reads, yielding one entry per CDR3 protein. This table has around 220,000 distinct CDR3 sequences, around 50% appearing once. All sequencing subjects had displayed CD8+CD57+ cell expansion on flow cytometry. There are a few counts of this clonotype. Its specificity is unknown. Given a much more abundant clone one base away, this may be a read error.

This sequence joins TRBV10-3 and TRBJ2-1, with D maybe TRBD2 (7 bases). The source material was sorted CD4+, CD8+, or CD8+CD57+ T cells (not recorded which) from PBMCs. The source of this sequence is a human donor with aplastic anemia. This chain's CDR3 is CAISESPGGGRYNEQFF. In nucleotides, the CDR3 is TGTGCCATCAGTGAGTCCCCGGGGGGCGGGAGATACAATGAGCAGTTCTTC.